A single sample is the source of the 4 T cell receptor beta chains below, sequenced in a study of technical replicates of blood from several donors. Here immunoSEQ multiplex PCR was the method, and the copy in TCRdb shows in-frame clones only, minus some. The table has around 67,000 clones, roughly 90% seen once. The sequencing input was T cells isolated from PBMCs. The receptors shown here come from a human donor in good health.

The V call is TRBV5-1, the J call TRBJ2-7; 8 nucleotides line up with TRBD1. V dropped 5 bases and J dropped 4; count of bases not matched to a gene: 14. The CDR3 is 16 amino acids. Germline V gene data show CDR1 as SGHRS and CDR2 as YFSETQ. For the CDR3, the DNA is TGCGCCAGCAGAAAAACCGGACAGGGCGTCCCTTACGAGCAGTACTTC. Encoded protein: CASRKTGQGVPYEQYF.

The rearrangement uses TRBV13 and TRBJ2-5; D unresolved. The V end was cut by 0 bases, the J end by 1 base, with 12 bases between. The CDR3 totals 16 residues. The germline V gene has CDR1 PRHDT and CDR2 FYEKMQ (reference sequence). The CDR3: CASSLGFVRSQETQYF. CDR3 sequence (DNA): TGTGCCAGCAGCTTAGGCTTTGTGCGGTCCCAAGAGACCCAGTACTTC.

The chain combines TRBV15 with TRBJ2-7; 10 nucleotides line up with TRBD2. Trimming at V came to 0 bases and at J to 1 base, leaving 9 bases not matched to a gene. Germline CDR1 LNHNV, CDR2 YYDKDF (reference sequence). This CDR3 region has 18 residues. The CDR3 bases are TGTGCCACCAGCAGAGATCATTTTGGGACTAGCGATTCCTACGAGCAGTACTTC. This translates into CATSRDHFGTSDSYEQYF. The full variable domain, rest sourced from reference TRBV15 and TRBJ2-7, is DAMVIQNPRYQVTQFGKPVTLSCSQTLNHNVMYWYQQKSSQAPKLLFHYYDKDFNNEADTPDNFQSRRPNTSFCFLDIRSPGLGDTAMYLCATSRDHFGTSDSYEQYFGPGTRLTVT.

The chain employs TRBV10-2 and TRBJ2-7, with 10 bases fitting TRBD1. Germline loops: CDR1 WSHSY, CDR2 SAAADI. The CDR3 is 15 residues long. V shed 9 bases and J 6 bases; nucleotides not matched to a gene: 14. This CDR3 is CASLRPGQGNTEQYF. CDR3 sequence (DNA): TGCGCCAGTTTACGACCGGGACAGGGGAACACCGAGCAGTACTTC.